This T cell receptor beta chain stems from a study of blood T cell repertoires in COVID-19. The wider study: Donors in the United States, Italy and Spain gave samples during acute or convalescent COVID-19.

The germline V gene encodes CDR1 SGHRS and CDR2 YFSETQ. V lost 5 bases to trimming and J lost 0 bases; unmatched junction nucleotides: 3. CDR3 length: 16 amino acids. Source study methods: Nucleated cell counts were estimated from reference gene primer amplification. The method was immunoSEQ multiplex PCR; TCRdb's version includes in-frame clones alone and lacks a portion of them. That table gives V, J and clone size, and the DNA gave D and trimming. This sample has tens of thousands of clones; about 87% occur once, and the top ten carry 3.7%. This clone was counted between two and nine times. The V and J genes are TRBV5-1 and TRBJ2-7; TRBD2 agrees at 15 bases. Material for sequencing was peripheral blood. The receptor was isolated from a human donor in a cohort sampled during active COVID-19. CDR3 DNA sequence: TGCGCCAGCAGTGGGACTAGCGGGAGGAGCTCCTACGAGCAGTACTTC. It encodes CASSGTSGRSSYEQYF.